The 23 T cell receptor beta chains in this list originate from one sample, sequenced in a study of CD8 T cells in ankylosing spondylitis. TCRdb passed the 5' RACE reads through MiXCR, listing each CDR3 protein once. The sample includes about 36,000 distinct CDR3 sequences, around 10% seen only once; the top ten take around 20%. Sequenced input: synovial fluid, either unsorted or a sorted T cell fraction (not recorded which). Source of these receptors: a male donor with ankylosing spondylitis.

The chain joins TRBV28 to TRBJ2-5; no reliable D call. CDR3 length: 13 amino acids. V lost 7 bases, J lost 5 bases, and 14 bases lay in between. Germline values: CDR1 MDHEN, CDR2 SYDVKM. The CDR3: CASTPTGRETQYF. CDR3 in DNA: TGTGCCAGCACCCCCACTGGGCGGGAGACCCAGTACTTC.

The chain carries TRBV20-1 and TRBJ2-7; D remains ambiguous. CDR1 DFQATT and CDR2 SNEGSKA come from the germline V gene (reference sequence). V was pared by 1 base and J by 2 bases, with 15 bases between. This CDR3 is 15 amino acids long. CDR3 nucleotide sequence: TGCAGTGCTAGAGCTCGGCTAACGGAGACCTACGAGCAGTACTTC. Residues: CSARARLTETYEQYF.

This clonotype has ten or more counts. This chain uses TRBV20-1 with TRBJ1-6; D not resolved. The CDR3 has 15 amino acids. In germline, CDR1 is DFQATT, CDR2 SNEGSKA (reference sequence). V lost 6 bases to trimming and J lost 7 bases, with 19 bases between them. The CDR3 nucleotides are TGCAGTGCCGCCCGCAGTCCAGCGACGAATTCACCCCTCCACTTT. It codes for CSAARSPATNSPLHF.

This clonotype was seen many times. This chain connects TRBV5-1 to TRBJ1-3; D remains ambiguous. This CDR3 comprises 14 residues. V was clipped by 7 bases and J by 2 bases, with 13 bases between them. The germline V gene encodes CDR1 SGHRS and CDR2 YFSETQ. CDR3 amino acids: CASPFRTTGNTIYF. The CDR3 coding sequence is TGCGCCAGCCCGTTCCGGACGACTGGAAACACCATATATTTT.

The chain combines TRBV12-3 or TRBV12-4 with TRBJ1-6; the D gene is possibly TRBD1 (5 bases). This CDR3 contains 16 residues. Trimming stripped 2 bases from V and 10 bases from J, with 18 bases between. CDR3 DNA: TGTGCCAGCAGTTTATTTACAGGAGCCATGCGGTCACCCCTCCACTTT. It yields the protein CASSLFTGAMRSPLHF.

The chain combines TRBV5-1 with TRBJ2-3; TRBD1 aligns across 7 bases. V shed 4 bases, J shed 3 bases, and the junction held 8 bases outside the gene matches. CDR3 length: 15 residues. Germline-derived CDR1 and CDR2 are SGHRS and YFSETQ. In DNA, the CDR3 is TGCGCCAGCAGCCCTGAGGGGGCAAGTACAGATACGCAGTATTTT. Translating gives CASSPEGASTDTQYF.

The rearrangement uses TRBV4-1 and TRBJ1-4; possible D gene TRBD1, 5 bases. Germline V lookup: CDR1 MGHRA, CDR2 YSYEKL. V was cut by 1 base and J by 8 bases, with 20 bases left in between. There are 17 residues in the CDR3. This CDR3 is CASSQGEGELITEKLFF. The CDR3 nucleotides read TGCGCCAGCAGCCAAGGGGAAGGGGAGCTAATTACGGAAAAACTGTTTTTT.

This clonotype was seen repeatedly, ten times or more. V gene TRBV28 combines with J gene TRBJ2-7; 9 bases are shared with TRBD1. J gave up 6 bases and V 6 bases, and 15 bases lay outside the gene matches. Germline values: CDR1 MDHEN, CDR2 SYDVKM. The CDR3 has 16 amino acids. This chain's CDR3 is CASRGTKGDRAGEQYF. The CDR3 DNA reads TGTGCCAGCAGAGGCACGAAGGGGGACAGGGCGGGCGAGCAGTACTTC.

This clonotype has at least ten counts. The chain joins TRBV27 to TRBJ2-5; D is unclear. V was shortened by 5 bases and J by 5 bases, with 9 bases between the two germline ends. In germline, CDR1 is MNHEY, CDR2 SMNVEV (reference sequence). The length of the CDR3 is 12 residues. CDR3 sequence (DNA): TGTGCCAGCAGTCCCAACGGCGAGACCCAGTACTTC. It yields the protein CASSPNGETQYF.

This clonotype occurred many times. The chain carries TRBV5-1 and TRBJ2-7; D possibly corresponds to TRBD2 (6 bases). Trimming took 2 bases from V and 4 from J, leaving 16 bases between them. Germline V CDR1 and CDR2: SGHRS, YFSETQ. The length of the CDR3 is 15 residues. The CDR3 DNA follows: TGCGCCAGCAGCTTCGACCGAGCGGGTCTTTACGAGCAGTACTTC. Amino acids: CASSFDRAGLYEQYF.

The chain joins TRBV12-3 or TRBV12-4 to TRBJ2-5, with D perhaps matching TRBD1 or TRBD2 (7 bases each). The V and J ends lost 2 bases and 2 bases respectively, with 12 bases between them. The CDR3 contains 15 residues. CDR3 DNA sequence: TGTGCCAGCAGTTTATGGGGGGGACAGCAAGAGACCCAGTACTTC. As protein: CASSLWGGQQETQYF.

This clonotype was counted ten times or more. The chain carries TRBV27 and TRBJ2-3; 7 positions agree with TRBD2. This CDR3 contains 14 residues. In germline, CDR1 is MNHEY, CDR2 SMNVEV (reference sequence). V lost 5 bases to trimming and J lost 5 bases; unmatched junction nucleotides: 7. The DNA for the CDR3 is TGTGCCAGCAGTCTTTTCCGGGGGGTAGATACGCAGTATTTT. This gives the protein CASSLFRGVDTQYF.

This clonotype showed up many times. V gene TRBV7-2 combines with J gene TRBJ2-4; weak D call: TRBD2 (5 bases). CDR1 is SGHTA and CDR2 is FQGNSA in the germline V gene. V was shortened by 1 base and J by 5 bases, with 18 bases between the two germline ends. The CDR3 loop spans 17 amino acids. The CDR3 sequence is CASSLVASSRSQNIQYF. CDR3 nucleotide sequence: TGTGCCAGCAGCTTAGTTGCGTCTAGCAGGTCGCAAAACATTCAGTACTTC.

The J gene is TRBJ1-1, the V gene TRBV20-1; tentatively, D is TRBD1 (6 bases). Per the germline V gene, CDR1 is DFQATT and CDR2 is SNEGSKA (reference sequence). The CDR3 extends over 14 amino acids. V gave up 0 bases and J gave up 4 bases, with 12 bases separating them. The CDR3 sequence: CSARDQGRFTEAFF. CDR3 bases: TGCAGTGCTAGAGATCAGGGGCGGTTCACTGAAGCTTTCTTT.

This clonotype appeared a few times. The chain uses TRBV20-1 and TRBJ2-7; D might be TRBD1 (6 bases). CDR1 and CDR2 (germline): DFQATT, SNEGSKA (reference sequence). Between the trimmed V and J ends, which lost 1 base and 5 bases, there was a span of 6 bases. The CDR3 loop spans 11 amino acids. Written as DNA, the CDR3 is TGCAGTGCTAGAGGGGGGCACGAGCAGTACTTC. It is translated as CSARGGHEQYF.

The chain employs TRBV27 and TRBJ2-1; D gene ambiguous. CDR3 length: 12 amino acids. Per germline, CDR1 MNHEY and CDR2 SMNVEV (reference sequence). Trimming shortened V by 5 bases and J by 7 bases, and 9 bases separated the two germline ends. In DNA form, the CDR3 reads TGTGCCAGCAGTGTGGCAGCTAATGAGCAGTTCTTC. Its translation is CASSVAANEQFF.

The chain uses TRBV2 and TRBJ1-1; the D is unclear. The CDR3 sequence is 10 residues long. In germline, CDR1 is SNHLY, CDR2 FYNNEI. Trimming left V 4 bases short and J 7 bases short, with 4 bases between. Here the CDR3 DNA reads TGTGCCAGCAGTGTAGGTGAAGCTTTCTTT. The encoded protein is CASSVGEAFF.

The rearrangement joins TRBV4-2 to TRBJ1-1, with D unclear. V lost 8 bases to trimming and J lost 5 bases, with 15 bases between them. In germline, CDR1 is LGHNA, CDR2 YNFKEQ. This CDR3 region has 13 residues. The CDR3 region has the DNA TGTGCCAGCTCCCCACCGCCACTGACTGAAGCTTTCTTT. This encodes CASSPPPLTEAFF.

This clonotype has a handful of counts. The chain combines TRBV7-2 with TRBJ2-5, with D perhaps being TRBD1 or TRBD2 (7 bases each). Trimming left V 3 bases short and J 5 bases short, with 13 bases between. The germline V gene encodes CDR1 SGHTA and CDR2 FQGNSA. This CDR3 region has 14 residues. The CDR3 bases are TGTGCCAGCAGCTTTCAGGGGGGGAGGGAGACCCAGTACTTC. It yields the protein CASSFQGGRETQYF.

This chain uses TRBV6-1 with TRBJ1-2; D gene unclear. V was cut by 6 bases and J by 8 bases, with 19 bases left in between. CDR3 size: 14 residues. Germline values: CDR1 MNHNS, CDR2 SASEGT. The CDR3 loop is CASRKPGDHEGYTF. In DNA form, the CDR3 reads TGTGCCAGCAGGAAACCGGGAGACCATGAGGGCTACACCTTC.

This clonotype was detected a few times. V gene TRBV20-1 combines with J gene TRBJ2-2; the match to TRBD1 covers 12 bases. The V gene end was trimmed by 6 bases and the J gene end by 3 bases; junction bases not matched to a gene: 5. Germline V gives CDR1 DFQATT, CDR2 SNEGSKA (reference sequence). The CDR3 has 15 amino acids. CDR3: CSAAGTGGDTGELFF. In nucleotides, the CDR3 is TGCAGTGCAGCTGGGACAGGGGGCGACACCGGGGAGCTGTTTTTT.

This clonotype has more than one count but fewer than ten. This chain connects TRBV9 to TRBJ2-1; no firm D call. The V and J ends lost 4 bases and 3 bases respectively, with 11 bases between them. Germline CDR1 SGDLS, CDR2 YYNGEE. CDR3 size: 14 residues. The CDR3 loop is CASSQSGYYNEQFF. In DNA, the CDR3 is TGTGCCAGCAGCCAATCAGGTTACTACAATGAGCAGTTCTTC.

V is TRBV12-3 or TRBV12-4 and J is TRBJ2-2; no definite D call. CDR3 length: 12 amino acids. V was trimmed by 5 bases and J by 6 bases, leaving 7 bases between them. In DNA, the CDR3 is TGTGCCAGCAGTCAAGGCCCCGGGGAGCTGTTTTTT. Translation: CASSQGPGELFF.